This T cell receptor beta chain was recorded in a study of T cells expressing NK-cell markers (dated by TCRdb to about 2020). Looking at the study overall: Three sorted T-cell subsets (CD3+CD56+NKG2C+, CD3+CD56+NKG2C- and CD3+CD56-NKG2C+) from under 10 donors had their TCR beta-chain repertoires profiled. Seven of the eight sequenced donors were HCMV-seropositive and one was HCMV-seronegative. The study sequenced eight donors, all healthy volunteers chosen at random: three men and five women. Illumina HiSeq 2000/2500, MiSeq or NextSeq was used to sequence libraries as 2 x 150 bp reads. What the research found in general, with its limitations: Those dominant clonotypes were again the most abundant among CD3+CD56-NKG2C+ cells in a few donors, at about 25-60.1%. In several donors, the dominant CD3+CD56+NKG2C+ clonotypes ranked among the top 10 CD8+ clonotypes, making up about 1.0-7.5% of CD8+ T cells. Whether the expanded NKG2C-expressing T cell clones were specific for HCMV antigens remained unclear.

Sequenced using an Illumina HiSeq 2000. The TCR beta cDNA libraries were made using 5'RACE template switching, a step that added both a universal primer site and unique molecular identifiers. Priming for cDNA synthesis came from the TCR beta constant segment, and two successive PCR amplification steps followed. The authors processed their data as follows. MIGEC was used to demultiplex reads and group reads by UMI, and MiTCR was used to assemble and quantify clonotypes. Only TCR cDNA sequences supported by at least two reads were kept to exclude erroneous sequences. Downstream repertoire analysis used the tcR package, and clonotypes were matched across fractions by CDR3 nucleotide sequence plus V segment. Antigen specificity was annotated against VDJdb with VDJmatch, allowing one amino acid substitution in CDR3. TCRdb reprocessed the reads into one record per CDR3 protein sequence, lacking DNA. The V and J calls reflect TCRdb's pipeline rather than the authors' work. This sample's table has entries for about 170,000 distinct CDR3 sequences. The top ten hold around 20% of the sample.

Comments on this clonotype: What antigen it recognizes has not been identified.

HCMV serostatus was determined by detecting HCMV-specific IgG in serum with a commercial ELISA kit. Peripheral blood mononuclear cells were isolated from blood by Ficoll density gradient centrifugation. From the germline V gene, CDR1 is LGHNA and CDR2 is YNFKEQ. The CDR3 contains 17 residues, cysteine and phenylalanine counted. DNA is not on record. The rearrangement joined TRBV4-2 to TRBJ2-7; with no DNA, the TCRdb D assignment of TRBD2 cannot be verified. The sample consisted of blood T cells: a sorted CD56 or NKG2C T cell subset, CD4+ or CD8+ T cells, or bulk PBMC T cells (not recorded which). The sequence was obtained from a man aged 18-75 years in good health. CDR3 loop: CASSQLEGASGVYEQYF.